Listed here are 12 T cell receptor beta chains from one sample, sequenced in a study of T cell responses to AZD1222 COVID-19 vaccine. The repertoire was sequenced with immunoSEQ multiplex PCR; TCRdb's copy has only in-frame clones and lacks some. The sample includes roughly 70,000 clones, around nine tenths of them seen just once. This material consisted of peripheral blood, taken 28 days after the second AZD1222 dose. The receptors shown here come from an adult who received the AZD1222 COVID-19 vaccine.

V gene TRBV10-3 combines with J gene TRBJ2-1; D is undetermined. V lost 10 bases and J 10 bases, leaving 11 bases between the germline ends. The CDR3 spans 10 residues. Per germline, CDR1 ENHRY and CDR2 SYGVKD. CDR3 residues: CATGYEEQFF. In DNA form, the CDR3 reads TGTGCCACCGGTTATGAAGAGCAGTTCTTC.

This clone was detected only once. This chain uses TRBV29-1 with TRBJ1-1, with a tentative D call TRBD1 (6 bases). The CDR3 loop spans 13 amino acids. The V end lost 5 bases, the J end lost 5 bases, and 15 bases lay between the germline ends. Germline V lookup: CDR1 SQVTM, CDR2 ANQGSEA. CDR3 nucleotide sequence: TGCAGCGTTACTAAGGGGGGCTTGACTGAAGCTTTCTTT. Amino acid sequence: CSVTKGGLTEAFF.

The rearrangement links TRBV7-9 to TRBJ1-5; 8 nucleotides align to TRBD1. The V and J ends lost 2 bases and 1 base, in that order; junction bases with no gene match: 4. This CDR3 has 16 amino acids. CDR1 and CDR2 (germline): SEHNR, FQNEAQ (reference sequence). CDR3 region: CASSLTGTGSNQPQHF. The CDR3 bases are TGTGCCAGCAGCTTAACCGGGACAGGAAGCAATCAGCCCCAGCATTTT.

The J gene is TRBJ1-4, the V gene TRBV3-1 (or the pseudogene TRBV3-2); TRBD1 agrees at 10 bases. This CDR3 has 15 amino acids. J lost 5 bases, V lost 2 bases, and 2 bases had no gene match. The germline V gene encodes CDR1 LGHDT and CDR2 YNNKEL (reference sequence). CDR3 protein: CASSQWTGGNEKLFF. The CDR3 bases are TGTGCCAGCAGCCAATGGACAGGGGGGAATGAAAAACTGTTTTTT.

The chain couples TRBV19 to TRBJ2-7, with 7 bases aligning to TRBD1. The ends lost 7 bases at V and 0 bases at J; junction bases unmatched: 9. Germline lookup yields CDR1 LNHDA and CDR2 SQIVND (reference sequence). The CDR3 covers 15 residues. In DNA form, the CDR3 reads TGTGCCAGTAAAGATGCCGGGACAGACTCCTACGAGCAGTACTTC. This codes for CASKDAGTDSYEQYF.

In its sample, this clone was seen a few times. The CDR3 loop is CASSYIQGDPGEAFF. In nucleotides, the CDR3 is TGTGCCAGCAGTTACATACAGGGGGACCCAGGTGAAGCTTTCTTT. J is TRBJ1-1 and V is TRBV6-6; 8 bases line up with TRBD1. The CDR3 runs to 15 residues. In germline, CDR1 is MNHNY, CDR2 SVGAGI (reference sequence). Losses at the gene ends were 2 bases for V and 7 bases for J; bases not matched to a gene: 9.

This clone occurred once. The chain is built from TRBV6-2 or TRBV6-3 and TRBJ2-2, with D perhaps matching TRBD2 (6 bases). Germline values: CDR1 MNHEY, CDR2 SVGEGT. CDR3 length equals 16 residues. Trimming shortened V by 4 bases and J by 1 base, and 13 bases separated the two germline ends. This CDR3 reads CASSFSGPGNTGELFF. For the CDR3, the DNA is TGTGCCAGCAGTTTTAGCGGTCCAGGGAACACCGGGGAGCTGTTTTTT.

The V gene is TRBV29-1, the J gene TRBJ2-1; 9 positions agree with TRBD2. The CDR3 has 16 amino acids. Germline V CDR1 and CDR2: SQVTM, ANQGSEA. Trimming removed 3 bases from V and 6 bases from J; junction bases left unmatched: 12. CDR3 in DNA: TGCAGCGTTGATTTTAGCGGGAGATGGTCCCTCAATGAGCAGTTCTTC. Its translation is CSVDFSGRWSLNEQFF.

The chain employs TRBV5-6 and TRBJ1-2, with 7 bases matching TRBD1. This CDR3 has 14 amino acids. Germline lookup yields CDR1 SGHDT and CDR2 YYEEEE. With V trimmed by 6 bases and J by 3 bases, 8 bases remained unmatched. The CDR3 bases are TGTGCCAGCACCAGGGGGAGGGAAGACTATGGCTACACCTTC. Its translation: CASTRGREDYGYTF. Based on the CDR3 plus reference TRBV5-6 and TRBJ1-2, the full variable domain is DAGVTQSPTHLIKTRGQQVTLRCSPKSGHDTVSWYQQALGQGPQFIFQYYEEEERQRGNFPDRFSGHQFPNYSSELNVNALLLGDSALYLCASTRGREDYGYTFGSGTRLTVV.

This rearrangement joins TRBV5-1 to TRBJ2-1, with 9 bases identical to TRBD2. Germline CDR1 SGHRS, CDR2 YFSETQ. V lost 0 bases to trimming and J lost 5 bases; unmatched junction nucleotides: 12. There are 18 residues in the CDR3. CDR3 nucleotide sequence: TGCGCCAGCAGCTTGGGATGGTCCTCGGGACTAGCAAACAATGAGCAGTTCTTC. This translates into CASSLGWSSGLANNEQFF.

This chain links TRBV19 with TRBJ2-1; 7 bases agree with TRBD1. Germline loops: CDR1 LNHDA, CDR2 SQIVND (reference sequence). The J segment lost 3 bases and the V segment lost 2 bases, leaving 4 bases of the junction unmatched. This CDR3 has 15 amino acids. For the CDR3, the DNA is TGTGCCAGTAGTATATTTGGGACAGACTACAATGAGCAGTTCTTC. Translating gives CASSIFGTDYNEQFF. The whole variable domain, filled in from reference TRBV19 and TRBJ2-1, reads DGGITQSPKYLFRKEGQNVTLSCEQNLNHDAMYWYRQDPGQGLRLIYYSQIVNDFQKGDIAEGYSVSREKKESFPLTVTSAQKNPTAFYLCASSIFGTDYNEQFFGPGTRLTVL.

This chain links TRBV12-5 with TRBJ1-1; D is unresolved. V shed 1 base and J shed 1 base, with 7 bases lying between them. Germline V gene lookup returns CDR1 LGHNT and CDR2 FRNRAP. This CDR3 is built from 14 residues. CDR3 bases: TGTGCTAGTGGTTTGGGCACTACGAACACTGAAGCTTTCTTT. Its translation: CASGLGTTNTEAFF.